The sequence of this T cell receptor beta chain was determined in a study of blood T cell repertoires in COVID-19 (dated by TCRdb to the early 2020s). Broadly, across the study: Collaborator samples came from the United States, Italy and Spain and covered acute and convalescent phases of COVID-19. The material from the prospective study consisted of cDNA or gDNA derived from T cells, B-cell-depleted T cells, or PBMCs. Subjects who had been exposed to COVID-19, were actively infected with it, or had recovered from it provided the deeply sampled blood TCRbeta repertoires that made up the dataset. The repertoires were made available in a free public database intended to serve as a resource for research on the immune response to SARS-CoV-2. Samples came from the ongoing ImmuneRACE study (first 160 participants) plus 1,254 subjects from 6 global collaborators. Nearly every sample came with metadata listing a de-identified subject ID, COVID-19 status, age in years and sex. Where HLA class I and class II types were available, the types were taken from metadata supplied by the sample provider, not from assay-based typing. Summary of the overall study and its limitations: Clinical and demographic metadata were provided uncurated, with the amount varying by source and participant.

Its CDR3 holds 13 amino acids, cysteine through phenylalanine. The kept DNA is CDR3 alone, 39 bases in frame from the first base. Per the germline V gene (reference sequence), MNHEY is the CDR1 and SMNVEV is the CDR2. Here V drops 5 bases and J drops 6 bases, and the junction holds 6 bases not matched to any gene. The collaborating institutions used their own protocols to collect whole blood in K2EDTA tubes. For TCRbeta analysis, collaborator samples were shipped as frozen whole blood, as isolated PBMCs, or as DNA extracted from either sample type. A remark on this clone: What antigen it recognizes has not been identified. No base qualities exist here, and no much larger clone lies one base off it.

TCRbeta CDR3 regions were amplified from genomic DNA by means of the immunoSEQ Assay, a bias-controlled multiplex PCR. The study's own analysis went as follows. Nucleated cell counts per sample were estimated from amplification of reference gene primers within the assay. To quantify the absolute abundance of each unique TCRbeta CDR3 rearrangement, sequence reads were collapsed and filtered. Productive Simpson clonality was computed per sample as the square root of Simpson's diversity index over productive rearrangements. TCRdb stores this immuneACCESS table with in-frame sequences only. Part of the clones is absent; in the studies checked, under half of the shortfall reflects unresolved V genes, and no reason is known for the rest. The V and J calls and the clone size are those of that table, but D and trimming were determined from the DNA. The sample records approximately 160,000 clones, around four fifths of which are singletons. Less than 4.5% of the sample belongs to the ten largest clones.

The origin of this receptor is a woman of 80 years or more with acute or convalescent COVID-19. This chain is built from TRBV27 and TRBJ1-2, with 7 middle bases fitting TRBD1. The sequencing sample was made of peripheral blood. The nucleotides read TGTGCCAGCAGTCAAGACAGGGTTCATGGCTACACCTTC. Its coded protein is CASSQDRVHGYTF.